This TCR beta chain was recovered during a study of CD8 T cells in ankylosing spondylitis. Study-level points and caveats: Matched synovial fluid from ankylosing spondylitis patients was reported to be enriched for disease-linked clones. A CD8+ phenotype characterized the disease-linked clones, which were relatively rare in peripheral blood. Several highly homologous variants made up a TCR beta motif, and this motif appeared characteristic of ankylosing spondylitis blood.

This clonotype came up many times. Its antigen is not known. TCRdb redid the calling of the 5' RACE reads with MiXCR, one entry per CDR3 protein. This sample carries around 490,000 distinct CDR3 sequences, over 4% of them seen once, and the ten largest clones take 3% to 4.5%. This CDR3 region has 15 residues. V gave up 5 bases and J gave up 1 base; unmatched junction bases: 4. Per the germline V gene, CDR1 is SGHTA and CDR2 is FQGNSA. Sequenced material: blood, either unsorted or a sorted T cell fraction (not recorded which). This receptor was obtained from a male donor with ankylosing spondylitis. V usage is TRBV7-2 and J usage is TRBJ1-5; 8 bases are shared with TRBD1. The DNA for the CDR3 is TGTGCCAGCAGCGCTCAGGGGGCGAGCAATCAGCCCCAGCATTTT. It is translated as CASSAQGASNQPQHF.